These 32 T cell receptor beta chains were all obtained from the same sample, sequenced in a study of T cells in Graves' hyperthyroidism and ophthalmopathy. RNA transcripts gave rise to amplified TCR beta CDR3 regions. When the TCR CDR3 underwent first-round RT-PCR, the HTBI primer set was used. TCRdb re-analysed the multiplex PCR reads in MiXCR, keeping a single row per CDR3 protein. The data contain around 350,000 distinct CDR3 sequences, approximately 20% of them singletons. The sequenced sample consisted of blood. These receptors were collected from a woman between 18 and 29 years old with Graves' hyperthyroidism.

This clonotype was observed at least ten times. This sequence joins TRBV12-3 or TRBV12-4 and TRBJ1-1; the D gene is possibly TRBD1 (5 bases). V lost 6 bases and J lost 3, with 8 bases in between. The CDR3 loop spans 12 amino acids. In nucleotides, the CDR3 is TGTGCCAGCAGGGCGGGACACACTGAAGCTTTCTTT. It codes for CASRAGHTEAFF.

This clonotype was counted at least ten times. The chain couples TRBV20-1 to TRBJ2-3; TRBD2 might be the D (6 bases). CDR1 and CDR2 (germline): DFQATT, SNEGSKA (reference sequence). This CDR3 region has 15 residues. V dropped 4 bases and J dropped 1 base, with 15 bases sitting between them. CDR3 region: CSANKRVTGTDTQYF. In DNA, the CDR3 is TGCAGTGCTAACAAGCGGGTCACGGGCACAGATACGCAGTATTTT.

This clonotype has ten or more counts. This rearrangement joins TRBV7-9 to TRBJ1-2; 10 bases agree with TRBD1. J lost 6 bases, V lost 5 bases, and 6 bases had no gene match. The CDR3 sequence is 14 residues long. CDR1 SEHNR and CDR2 FQNEAQ come from the germline V gene (reference sequence). For the CDR3, the DNA is TGTGCCAGCAGCGCGCCGGGACAGGGGCATGGCTACACCTTC. As protein: CASSAPGQGHGYTF. The full variable domain, its missing parts supplied by reference TRBV7-9 and TRBJ1-2, is DTGVSQNPRHKITKRGQNVTFRCDPISEHNRLYWYRQTLGQGPEFLTYFQNEAQLEKSRLLSDRFSAERPKGSFSTLEIQRTEQGDSAMYLCASSAPGQGHGYTFGSGTRLTVV.

Ten or more counts support this clonotype. The chain recombines TRBV20-1 with TRBJ2-7, with D perhaps TRBD1 or TRBD2 (6 bases each). The CDR3 is 14 residues long. Germline loops: CDR1 DFQATT, CDR2 SNEGSKA (reference sequence). V dropped 5 bases and J dropped 6 bases, with 20 bases sitting between them. In DNA form, the CDR3 reads TGCAGTGCTCTCAGAGGAGGGGCGACAGGCGAGCAGTACTTC. It encodes CSALRGGATGEQYF.

This clonotype was seen ten or more times. The rearrangement links TRBV4-2 to TRBJ2-5, with 8 bases fitting TRBD2. The J segment lost 2 bases and the V segment lost 1 base, leaving 15 bases of the junction unmatched. The CDR3 loop spans 19 amino acids. Germline V gene data show CDR1 as LGHNA and CDR2 as YNFKEQ. The CDR3 bases are TGTGCCAGCAGCCAAGTGACGGGTTGGGCAGCGGGGGCTCAAGAGACCCAGTACTTC. This gives the protein CASSQVTGWAAGAQETQYF.

Ten or more counts support this clonotype. The chain combines TRBV7-9 with TRBJ1-3, with no clear D. The CDR3 totals 14 residues. V was pared by 7 bases and J by 0 bases, with 10 bases between. Germline V gives CDR1 SEHNR, CDR2 FQNEAQ (reference sequence). The CDR3 here is CASIQALSGNTIYF. The CDR3, as DNA: TGTGCCAGCATCCAGGCCCTCTCTGGAAACACCATATATTTT.

The chain has TRBV5-1 and TRBJ2-7; no reliable D call. Deletions cut 3 bases from V and 6 bases from J, with 10 bases between. This CDR3 comprises 12 residues. Germline V gene data show CDR1 as SGHRS and CDR2 as YFSETQ. The CDR3 loop is CASSSPDVEQYF. CDR3 bases: TGCGCCAGCAGCTCCCCGGACGTCGAGCAGTACTTC.

This clonotype has a single count. The chain uses TRBV27 and TRBJ2-4, with D maybe TRBD2 (5 bases). CDR3 length equals 17 residues. Trimming pared 2 bases from V and 3 bases from J, leaving 17 bases between. Germline-derived CDR1 and CDR2 are MNHEY and SMNVEV (reference sequence). The chain's CDR3 is CASSLATTQQSKNIQYF. CDR3 in DNA: TGTGCCAGCAGTTTAGCGACTACACAACAGAGCAAAAACATTCAGTACTTC.

This clonotype has ten or more counts. A much larger clone sits a single nucleotide away, making a read error possible. The genes are TRBV12-3 or TRBV12-4 and TRBJ2-5; D perhaps matches TRBD2 (5 bases). V was shortened by 5 bases and J by 5 bases, with 30 bases between the two germline ends. CDR3 length equals 19 residues. The chain's CDR3 is CASSQPVVLLGVGSETQYF. CDR3 nucleotide sequence: TGTGCCAGCAGTCAACCTGTAGTCCTGCTCGGGGTAGGGTCGGAGACCCAGTACTTC.

The chain couples TRBV15 to TRBJ2-3; 9 nucleotides line up with TRBD2. The CDR3 loop spans 15 amino acids. Trimming removed 1 base from V and 3 bases from J; junction bases left unmatched: 2. Germline assignment: CDR1 LNHNV and CDR2 YYDKDF (reference sequence). The CDR3 DNA reads as TGTGCCACCAGCAGAGCTCTAGCGGGAACAGATACGCAGTATTTT. Amino acids: CATSRALAGTDTQYF.

This clonotype occurred many times. This chain joins TRBV20-1 and TRBJ2-7; D is perhaps TRBD2 (5 bases). Germline CDR1 DFQATT, CDR2 SNEGSKA (reference sequence). The CDR3 consists of 14 residues. Trimming removed 0 bases at V and 4 bases at J, with 13 bases between. CDR3: CSARDGTGLYEQYF. CDR3 nucleotide sequence: TGCAGTGCTAGAGATGGAACGGGATTGTACGAGCAGTACTTC.

This clonotype was observed at least ten times. The chain joins TRBV2 to TRBJ1-1, with D perhaps TRBD1 (5 bases). This CDR3 is built from 15 residues. CDR1 and CDR2 from the germline V gene are SNHLY and FYNNEI. With 7 bases removed from V and 1 base from J, the gap between germline ends came to 16 bases. The CDR3 sequence is CASTSIGTTNTEAFF. The CDR3 DNA follows: TGTGCCAGCACCTCCATCGGGACGACGAACACTGAAGCTTTCTTT. The full variable domain, completed using reference TRBV2 and TRBJ1-1, is EPEVTQTPSHQVTQMGQEVILRCVPISNHLYFYWYRQILGQKVEFLVSFYNNEISEKSEIFDDQFSVERPDGSNFTLKIRSTKLEDSAMYFCASTSIGTTNTEAFFGQGTRLTVV.

As to this clonotype: A much bigger clone sits one base away, suggesting this may be a read error. The chain couples TRBV29-1 to TRBJ1-5; TRBD1 might be the D (6 bases). CDR3 size: 14 residues. Between the trimmed V and J ends, which lost 6 bases and 2 bases, there was a span of 14 bases. Germline values: CDR1 SQVTM, CDR2 ANQGSEA. CDR3 nucleotide sequence: TGCAGCGTGTGGACAGTGGGTGGCAATCAGCCCCAGCATTTT. This translates into CSVWTVGGNQPQHF.

There are many counts of this clonotype. The rearrangement uses TRBV11-2 and TRBJ1-2; D is undetermined. The CDR3 is 12 amino acids. V was clipped by 3 bases and J by 5 bases, with 7 bases between them. Germline V gene lookup returns CDR1 SGHAT and CDR2 FQNNGV. This chain's CDR3 is CASSFGPYGYTF. The CDR3 coding sequence is TGTGCCAGCAGCTTCGGGCCATATGGCTACACCTTC.

This clonotype was counted ten times or more. V usage is TRBV6-1 and J usage is TRBJ2-7; 7 bases fit TRBD1. Germline values: CDR1 MNHNS, CDR2 SASEGT. The CDR3 is 13 residues long. V shed 5 bases and J 5 bases; nucleotides not matched to a gene: 6. CDR3 in amino acids: CASSRTGDHEQYF. In DNA form, the CDR3 reads TGTGCCAGCAGTCGAACAGGGGACCACGAGCAGTACTTC.

J is TRBJ1-1 and V is TRBV6-1, with D hard to call. V lost 8 bases and J lost 1, with 8 bases in between. The germline V gene encodes CDR1 MNHNS and CDR2 SASEGT. This CDR3 comprises 12 residues. CDR3 in DNA: TGTGCCAGCGGGCGCCCGAACACTGAAGCTTTCTTT. This encodes CASGRPNTEAFF.

The V and J genes are TRBV11-2 and TRBJ1-2, with D hard to call. The CDR3 runs to 15 residues. V was pared by 5 bases and J by 0 bases, with 13 bases between. Germline CDR1 and CDR2: SGHAT and FQNNGV. Here the CDR3 DNA reads TGTGCCAGCAGCCAGCCAGCCAAAGCTAACTATGGCTACACCTTC. It is translated as CASSQPAKANYGYTF.

This clonotype was observed many times. This rearrangement joins TRBV19 to TRBJ1-2; 7 bases fit TRBD1. Germline trimming cut 8 bases from V and 7 bases from J; bases unmatched to any gene: 10. CDR1 and CDR2 from the germline V gene are LNHDA and SQIVND (reference sequence). The length of the CDR3 is 13 residues. The CDR3 sequence: CASRAGGTPGYTF. The CDR3 nucleotides read TGTGCCAGTCGGGCAGGGGGAACCCCTGGCTACACCTTC. The entire variable domain, with the rest obtained from reference TRBV19 and TRBJ1-2, is as follows: DGGITQSPKYLFRKEGQNVTLSCEQNLNHDAMYWYRQDPGQGLRLIYYSQIVNDFQKGDIAEGYSVSREKKESFPLTVTSAQKNPTAFYLCASRAGGTPGYTFGSGTRLTVV.

The rearrangement uses TRBV6-1 and TRBJ2-7, with 8 bases identical to TRBD1. From germline, CDR1 is MNHNS and CDR2 SASEGT. V shed 3 bases, J shed 3 bases, and the junction held 7 bases outside the gene matches. The CDR3 runs 15 residues. The DNA for the CDR3 is TGTGCCAGCAGTGAGGGACAGGCCACGGACTACGAGCAGTACTTC. It translates to CASSEGQATDYEQYF.

This clonotype was found many times. The rearrangement uses TRBV12-5 and TRBJ2-2; D is unclear. This CDR3 contains 13 residues. The germline V gene encodes CDR1 LGHNT and CDR2 FRNRAP. V gave up 6 bases and J gave up 4 bases, with 9 bases separating them. The CDR3 DNA reads as TGTGCTAGTGGCCGTAGTCTCACCGGGGAGCTGTTTTTT. Translated, it gives CASGRSLTGELFF. The full variable domain, completed using reference TRBV12-5 and TRBJ2-2, is DARVTQTPRHKVTEMGQEVTMRCQPILGHNTVFWYRQTMMQGLELLAYFRNRAPLDDSGMPKDRFSAEMPDATLATLKIQPSEPRDSAVYFCASGRSLTGELFFGEGSRLTVL.

This sequence joins TRBV11-2 and TRBJ2-2; no reliable D call. This CDR3 is 15 amino acids long. The V end was cut by 1 base, the J end by 6 bases, with 12 bases between. Germline CDR1 is SGHAT and CDR2 is FQNNGV. The CDR3 DNA reads as TGTGCCAGCAGCTTAGTCCCTGGTCGGGCCGGGGAGCTGTTTTTT. This encodes CASSLVPGRAGELFF. Full variable domain (remainder filled in from reference TRBV11-2 and TRBJ2-2): EAGVAQSPRYKIIEKRQSVAFWCNPISGHATLYWYQQILGQGPKLLIQFQNNGVVDDSQLPKDRFSAERLKGVDSTLKIQPAKLEDSAVYLCASSLVPGRAGELFFGEGSRLTVL.

This clonotype has a handful of counts. The chain combines TRBV6-1 with TRBJ1-2; D call uncertain. This CDR3 comprises 14 residues. The V gene lost 5 bases and the J gene lost 4 bases, with 14 bases spanning the gap. Germline loops: CDR1 MNHNS, CDR2 SASEGT. Here the CDR3 reads CASSPSSPRYGYTF. The CDR3 region has the DNA TGTGCCAGCAGTCCGTCCTCGCCACGCTATGGCTACACCTTC.

The rearrangement uses TRBV7-8 and TRBJ1-1; no definite D call. CDR1 SGHVS and CDR2 FQNEAQ come from the germline V gene. Trimming left V 1 base short and J 1 base short, with 7 bases between. There are 14 residues in the CDR3. CDR3 protein: CASSLVMRNTEAFF. CDR3 in DNA: TGTGCCAGCAGCTTAGTTATGCGGAACACTGAAGCTTTCTTT. The full variable domain, in which reference TRBV7-8 and TRBJ1-1 provide the parts outside the CDR3, is GAGVSQSPRYKVAKRGQDVALRCDPISGHVSLFWYQQALGQGPEFLTYFQNEAQLDKSGLPSDRFFAERPEGSVSTLKIQRTQQEDSAVYLCASSLVMRNTEAFFGQGTRLTVV.

The chain carries TRBV29-1 and TRBJ1-6; D is unresolved. Germline CDR1 reads SQVTM; CDR2 reads ANQGSEA. The CDR3 extends over 13 amino acids. Trimming took off 4 bases at V and 10 bases at J, with 14 bases between the two ends. The CDR3 nucleotides read TGCAGCGTTGGTGTCAGCCGAGGCTCACCCCTCCACTTT. Its protein is CSVGVSRGSPLHF.

This clonotype was counted at least ten times. J is TRBJ2-7 and V is TRBV29-1; perhaps TRBD2 as D (7 bases). Germline CDR1 is SQVTM and CDR2 is ANQGSEA. CDR3 length: 14 amino acids. Trimming cost V 7 bases and J 4 bases, with 20 bases left between them. CDR3: CSAQRGSGGYEQYF. The CDR3 DNA follows: TGCAGCGCCCAGAGGGGGTCGGGAGGATACGAGCAGTACTTC.

This clonotype was counted ten times or more. The CDR3 sequence: CASSEGTSRLFF. DNA for the CDR3: TGCGCCAGCAGCGAGGGGACGTCGCGGCTGTTTTTT. The rearrangement joins TRBV5-1 to TRBJ2-2; D could derive from TRBD1 or TRBD2 (5 bases each). CDR3 size: 12 residues. Per germline, CDR1 SGHRS and CDR2 YFSETQ. Trimming cost V 4 bases and J 13 bases, with 14 bases left between them.

The rearrangement uses TRBV7-3 and TRBJ2-7, with TRBD2 as a possible D gene (5 bases). V was pared by 2 bases and J by 7 bases, with 15 bases between. The CDR3 covers 14 residues. The germline CDR1 and CDR2 sequences are SGHTA and FQGTGA. The CDR3 nucleotides are TGTGCCAGCAGCTTAGTAGTCCGCGGGCGGGAGCAGTACTTC. It specifies CASSLVVRGREQYF.

The table lists this clonotype with many counts. The chain has TRBV3-1 and TRBJ2-7; 8 bases are shared with TRBD2. This CDR3 comprises 14 residues. V trimming: 3 bases; J trimming: 6 bases; junction bases outside the gene matches: 7. The germline gives CDR1 LGHDT, CDR2 YNNKEL (reference sequence). CDR3 nucleotide sequence: TGTGCCAGCAGCCACCACGGACTAGCCGGCGAGCAGTACTTC. Translation: CASSHHGLAGEQYF.

The rearrangement links TRBV7-2 to TRBJ1-6; 8 bases line up with TRBD1. The CDR3 has 14 residues. Germline CDR1 is SGHTA and CDR2 is FQGNSA. The ends lost 6 bases at V and 9 bases at J; junction bases unmatched: 7. The chain's CDR3 is CASRRQGRSSPLHF. The DNA of the CDR3 is TGTGCCAGCAGAAGACAGGGGCGTAGTTCACCCCTCCACTTT.

The rearrangement joins TRBV20-1 to TRBJ1-5; D is unresolved. Per the germline V gene, CDR1 is DFQATT and CDR2 is SNEGSKA (reference sequence). V lost 1 base and J lost 3, with 7 bases in between. The CDR3 spans 13 residues. This chain's CDR3 is CSARVLNNQPQHF. In DNA form, the CDR3 reads TGCAGTGCTAGAGTTCTGAACAATCAGCCCCAGCATTTT.

This clonotype was picked up a small number of times. The rearrangement uses TRBV18 and TRBJ1-5; D is unresolved. This CDR3 contains 11 residues. Germline V gene data show CDR1 as KGHSH and CDR2 as LQKENI. The ends were cut back, 2 bases at V and 7 bases at J, with 3 bases in the middle. The CDR3 DNA sequence: TGTGCCAGCTCACCAAGGCAGCCCCAGCATTTT. This gives the protein CASSPRQPQHF.

At least ten counts were recorded for this clonotype. The chain carries TRBV20-1 and TRBJ1-4; a possible D gene is TRBD1 (6 bases). The CDR3 is made up of 14 amino acids. Trimming removed 7 bases at V and 3 bases at J, with 15 bases between. Per germline, CDR1 DFQATT and CDR2 SNEGSKA (reference sequence). Here the CDR3 DNA reads TGCAGTGTCCGGGGGGCGCGGGCTAATGAAAAACTGTTTTTT. Amino acids: CSVRGARANEKLFF.